These 8 T cell receptor beta chains were sequenced from one sample in a study of OX40 agonist ivuxolimab in advanced cancers. Sequenced by immunoSEQ multiplex PCR; TCRdb stores in-frame clones only, minus some. The sample comprises about 59,000 clones, 80% to 90% of which are singletons, and approximately 0.39% rests with the top ten. The sequencing used CD4+ or CD8+ T cells sorted from blood, collected in a trial of the OX40 agonist ivuxolimab. The receptors were gathered from an adult with an advanced solid tumor such as melanoma, head and neck, liver or kidney cancer.

This clone was counted a few times. The V call is TRBV7-7, the J call TRBJ1-1; D gene uncertain. The V end lost 6 bases, the J end lost 3 bases, and 17 bases lay between the germline ends. Per germline, CDR1 SSHAT and CDR2 FNYEAQ (reference sequence). The CDR3 totals 15 residues. The CDR3 sequence is CASSSLLEGDTEAFF. CDR3 sequence (DNA): TGTGCCAGCAGTTCGCTCCTCGAGGGTGACACTGAAGCTTTCTTT. Filled out from reference TRBV7-7 and TRBJ1-1, the complete variable domain reads GAGVSQSPRYKVTKRGQDVTLRCDPISSHATLYWYQQALGQGPEFLTYFNYEAQPDKSGLPSDRFSAERPEGSISTLTIQRTEQRDSAMYRCASSSLLEGDTEAFFGQGTRLTVV.

The CDR3 DNA is TGTGCCAGCTCACCACTAGGCGAAGTCACAGATACGCAGTATTTT. It is translated as CASSPLGEVTDTQYF. The chain uses TRBV18 and TRBJ2-3; D not resolved. The CDR3 length is 15 residues. Trimming took 1 base from V and 2 from J, leaving 10 bases between them. CDR1 KGHSH and CDR2 LQKENI come from the germline V gene. The complete variable domain, with remaining parts taken from reference TRBV18 and TRBJ2-3, reads NAGVMQNPRHLVRRRGQEARLRCSPMKGHSHVYWYRQLPEEGLKFMVYLQKENIIDESGMPKERFSAEFPKEGPSILRIQQVVRGDSAAYFCASSPLGEVTDTQYFGPGTRLTVL.

The V and J genes are TRBV6-5 and TRBJ2-1; no clear D gene. The CDR3 extends over 13 amino acids. The V gene's germline CDR1 is MNHEY and CDR2 SVGAGI. V gave up 7 bases and J gave up 8 bases, with 15 bases separating them. DNA of the CDR3: TGTGCCAGCACCGGACCCAGAGGAGATGAGCAGTTCTTC. Translation: CASTGPRGDEQFF.

The chain carries TRBV30 and TRBJ1-4, with D possibly TRBD1 on 5 matching bases. Trimming shortened V by 1 base and J by 11 bases, and 14 bases separated the two germline ends. Germline V CDR1 and CDR2: GTSNPN, SVGIG (reference sequence). This CDR3 is built from 13 residues. DNA for the CDR3: TGTGCCTGGAGTGCAACAGGAACTCGGAAACTGTTTTTT. This gives the protein CAWSATGTRKLFF.

The chain is built from TRBV18 and TRBJ2-3; 12 positions agree with TRBD2. With 3 bases clipped from V and 2 bases from J, the junction kept 3 bases outside the gene matches. Germline loops: CDR1 KGHSH, CDR2 LQKENI. The CDR3 runs to 16 residues. The CDR3 coding sequence is TGTGCCAGCTCACCGTGGACTAGCGGGACCACAGATACGCAGTATTTT. It is translated as CASSPWTSGTTDTQYF.

The gene calls are TRBV28 and TRBJ2-2; D gene unclear. Looked up from germline, CDR1 is MDHEN and CDR2 is SYDVKM. The CDR3 spans 13 residues. V gave up 9 bases and J gave up 0 bases, with 8 bases separating them. In DNA, the CDR3 is TGTGCCAGTCCGGACCCGAACACCGGGGAGCTGTTTTTT. Translation gives CASPDPNTGELFF.

This rearrangement joins TRBV28 to TRBJ2-2; D ambiguous. The V end was cut by 10 bases, the J end by 0 bases, with 12 bases between. Looked up from germline, CDR1 is MDHEN and CDR2 is SYDVKM. The CDR3 runs 14 residues. CDR3 protein: CATIGPTNTGELFF. Written as DNA, the CDR3 is TGTGCCACCATTGGACCGACGAACACCGGGGAGCTGTTTTTT.

This clone was seen a handful of times. The chain links TRBV15 to TRBJ1-6, with TRBD1 as a possible D gene (6 bases). The CDR3 covers 16 residues. Trimming shortened V by 0 bases and J by 4 bases, and 10 bases separated the two germline ends. CDR1 LNHNV and CDR2 YYDKDF come from the germline V gene (reference sequence). CDR3: CATSRDSGVYNSPLHF. The CDR3 DNA reads TGTGCCACCAGCAGAGATTCAGGGGTTTATAATTCACCCCTCCACTTT. Drawing the rest from reference TRBV15 and TRBJ1-6, the complete variable domain is DAMVIQNPRYQVTQFGKPVTLSCSQTLNHNVMYWYQQKSSQAPKLLFHYYDKDFNNEADTPDNFQSRRPNTSFCFLDIRSPGLGDTAMYLCATSRDSGVYNSPLHFGNGTRLTVT.